These 8 T cell receptor beta chains originate from one sample sequenced in a study of human T cells and chemical hapten exposure. Indicated time point: patch test 1, 2 weeks after DPC sensitization. Treatment here: therapeutic diphenylcyclopropenone sensitization with weekly scalp DPC. One entry per CDR3 protein, called by TCRdb with MiXCR from the RACE reads. The profile covers 85,000 or so distinct CDR3 sequences, with around 10% appearing a single time and about 4.2% taken by the ten largest. This specimen consisted of whole blood, obtained in connection with sensitization to the hapten diphenylcyclopropenone (DPC). All receptors derive from a woman in her 50s with alopecia areata. Some clones in this sample may be carry-over from other donors' samples.

The J gene is TRBJ2-1, the V gene TRBV20-1; tentatively, D is TRBD2 (6 bases). The CDR3 is 15 amino acids. V dropped 1 base and J dropped 3 bases, with 13 bases sitting between them. The germline gives CDR1 DFQATT, CDR2 SNEGSKA (reference sequence). The CDR3 nucleotides are TGCAGTGCTAGAGCCCAGCTGGGACTCTACAATGAGCAGTTCTTC. It translates to CSARAQLGLYNEQFF.

This clonotype has at least ten counts. The rearrangement joins TRBV6-2 or TRBV6-3 to TRBJ1-2, with a weak D call TRBD1 (5 bases). Germline V lookup: CDR1 MNHEY, CDR2 SVGEGT. V lost 0 bases to trimming and J lost 2 bases, with 10 bases between them. This CDR3 region has 15 residues. CDR3 amino acids: CASSYSTRGNYGYTF. The CDR3 nucleotides read TGTGCCAGCAGTTACTCAACCCGGGGGAACTATGGCTACACCTTC.

This clonotype appeared many times. V and J are TRBV6-6 and TRBJ2-3; 8 positions agree with TRBD1. The CDR3 length is 16 residues. Losses at the gene ends were 5 bases for V and 1 base for J; bases not matched to a gene: 8. In germline, CDR1 is MNHNY, CDR2 SVGAGI (reference sequence). CDR3 coding DNA: TGTGCCAGCAGTACCCCCACAGGGGGAGGCACAGATACGCAGTATTTT. It is translated as CASSTPTGGGTDTQYF.

In regard to this clonotype: One end of the junction does not line up with germline, which may come from a read error. CDR3 sequence reads: CSVGGIFGSF. CDR3 sequence (DNA): TGCAGCGTTGGTGGTATCTTCGGGTCCTTC. The rearrangement links TRBV29-1 to TRBJ1-2; D call uncertain. This CDR3 is 10 amino acids long. Germline-derived CDR1 and CDR2 are SQVTM and ANQGSEA.

The CDR3 DNA sequence: TGTGCCAGCAGCTTAGCGGGGGCCCACACTAACTATGGCTACACCTTC. This encodes CASSLAGAHTNYGYTF. J is TRBJ1-2 and V is TRBV7-2, with a possible D match to TRBD1 (6 bases). Germline V gene lookup returns CDR1 SGHTA and CDR2 FQGNSA. The CDR3 has 16 amino acids. The ends were cut back, 0 bases at V and 0 bases at J, with 11 bases in the middle.

The rearrangement links TRBV9 to TRBJ1-2; D not certain. The CDR3 is 13 residues long. Germline V gives CDR1 SGDLS, CDR2 YYNGEE. Trimming cost V 4 bases and J 14 bases, with 21 bases left between them. The CDR3 DNA reads as TGTGCCAGCAGCCCCCCGGCAGCCGTCATCATAACCTTC. Protein product: CASSPPAAVIITF. Full variable domain (missing parts from reference TRBV9 and TRBJ1-2): DSGVTQTPKHLITATGQRVTLRCSPRSGDLSVYWYQQSLDQGLQFLIQYYNGEERAKGNILERFSAQQFPDLHSELNLSSLELGDSALYFCASSPPAAVIITFGSGTRLTVV.

This clonotype has ten or more counts. V and J are TRBV20-1 and TRBJ2-7; TRBD1 might be the D (5 bases). This CDR3 has 14 residues. Trimming removed 2 bases at V and 2 bases at J, with 13 bases between. Germline CDR1 reads DFQATT; CDR2 reads SNEGSKA (reference sequence). CDR3 sequence: CSARYQGRPYEQYF. The CDR3 DNA is TGCAGTGCTAGATACCAGGGCAGGCCCTACGAGCAGTACTTC.

This clonotype showed up many times. V usage is TRBV20-1 and J usage is TRBJ1-2; 9 positions match TRBD1. This CDR3 region has 17 residues. Germline assignment: CDR1 DFQATT and CDR2 SNEGSKA (reference sequence). V was clipped by 1 base and J by 4 bases; unmatched bases: 13. The CDR3 nucleotides are TGCAGTGCTAGAGTCTCCTTCCACAGGGGGCGCACCTATGGCTACACCTTC. Translation gives CSARVSFHRGRTYGYTF.